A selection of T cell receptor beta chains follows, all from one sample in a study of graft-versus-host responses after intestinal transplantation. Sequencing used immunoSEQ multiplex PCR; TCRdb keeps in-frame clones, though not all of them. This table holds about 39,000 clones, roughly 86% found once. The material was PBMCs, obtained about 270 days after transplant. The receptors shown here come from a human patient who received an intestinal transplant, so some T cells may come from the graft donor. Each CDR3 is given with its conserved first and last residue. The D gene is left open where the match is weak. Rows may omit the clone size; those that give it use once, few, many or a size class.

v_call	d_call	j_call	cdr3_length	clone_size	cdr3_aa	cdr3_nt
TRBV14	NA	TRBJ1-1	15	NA	CASSHWDDVDTEAFF	TGTGCCAGCAGCCATTGGGACGACGTCGACACTGAAGCTTTCTTT
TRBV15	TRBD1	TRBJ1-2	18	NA	CATSRELGQGALFAGYTF	TGTGCCACCAGCAGAGAACTAGGACAGGGGGCTCTTTTTGCTGGCTACACCTTC
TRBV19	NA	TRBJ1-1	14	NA	CASSIAGGHTEAFF	TGTGCCAGTAGTATAGCTGGGGGTCACACTGAAGCTTTCTTT
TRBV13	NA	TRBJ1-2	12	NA	CASSEGVFGYTF	TGTGCCAGCAGCGAAGGGGTCTTCGGCTACACCTTC
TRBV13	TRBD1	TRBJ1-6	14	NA	CASSSGTGPSPLHF	TGTGCCAGCAGCTCAGGGACAGGTCCTTCACCCCTCCACTTT
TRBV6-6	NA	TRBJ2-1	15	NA	CASRIGGDTYNEQFF	TGTGCCAGCAGGATCGGGGGCGATACCTACAATGAGCAGTTCTTC
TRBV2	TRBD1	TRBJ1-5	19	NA	CASSEAGAGGGYSNQPQHF	TGTGCCAGCAGTGAAGCGGGGGCAGGGGGAGGATATAGCAATCAGCCCCAGCATTTT
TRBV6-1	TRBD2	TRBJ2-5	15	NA	CASSELAGGGETQYF	TGTGCCAGCAGTGAACTAGCGGGGGGCGGCGAGACCCAGTACTTC
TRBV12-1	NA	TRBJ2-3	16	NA	CASSGASGGSTDTQYF	TGTGCCAGCAGCGGGGCTAGCGGGGGAAGTACAGATACGCAGTATTTT
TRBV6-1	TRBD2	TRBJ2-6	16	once	CASSEFSGAGANVLTF	TGTGCCAGCAGTGAATTTAGCGGGGCAGGGGCCAACGTCCTGACTTTC
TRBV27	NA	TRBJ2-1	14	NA	CASQRYGGSYEQFF	TGTGCCAGTCAGCGTTACGGGGGATCGTATGAGCAGTTCTTC
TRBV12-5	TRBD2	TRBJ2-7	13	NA	CASGPRGGFEQYF	TGTGCTAGTGGCCCCCGCGGGGGGTTCGAGCAGTACTTC
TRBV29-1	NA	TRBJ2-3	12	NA	CSVLRGTDTQYF	TGCAGCGTTCTTAGGGGAACAGATACGCAGTATTTT
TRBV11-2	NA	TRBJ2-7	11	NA	CASSAYYEQYF	TGTGCCAGCAGCGCCTACTACGAGCAGTACTTC
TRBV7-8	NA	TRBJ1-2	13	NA	CASSLAGEYGYTF	TGTGCCAGCAGCTTAGCTGGGGAATATGGCTACACCTTC
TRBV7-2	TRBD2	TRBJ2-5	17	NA	CASSPPFKLAGQETQYF	TGTGCCAGCAGCCCCCCCTTTAAACTAGCGGGGCAAGAGACCCAGTACTTC
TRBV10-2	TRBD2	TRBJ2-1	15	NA	CASSLLAGAYNEQFF	TGCGCCAGCAGCCTACTAGCGGGGGCCTACAATGAGCAGTTCTTC
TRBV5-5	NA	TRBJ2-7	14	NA	CASSLKGADYEQYF	TGTGCCAGCAGCTTGAAAGGGGCCGACTACGAGCAGTACTTC
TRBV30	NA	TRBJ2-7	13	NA	CAWSTGSTYEQYF	TGTGCCTGGAGCACCGGTTCCACCTACGAGCAGTACTTC
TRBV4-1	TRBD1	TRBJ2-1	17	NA	CASSQAQGIRSYNEQFF	TGCGCCAGCAGCCAAGCACAGGGGATAAGGTCCTACAATGAGCAGTTCTTC
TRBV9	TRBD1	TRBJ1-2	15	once	CASSPGTGPNYGYTF	TGTGCCAGCAGCCCTGGGACAGGCCCTAACTATGGCTACACCTTC
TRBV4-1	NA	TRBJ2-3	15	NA	CASSHRDRTTDTQYF	TGCGCCAGCAGCCACCGAGACAGGACCACAGATACGCAGTATTTT
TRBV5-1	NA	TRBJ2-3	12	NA	CASSFGPDTQYF	TGCGCCAGCAGCTTTGGCCCAGATACGCAGTATTTT
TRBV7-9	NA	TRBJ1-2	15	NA	CASSPGVNPNYGYTF	TGTGCCAGCAGCCCGGGGGTAAATCCTAACTATGGCTACACCTTC
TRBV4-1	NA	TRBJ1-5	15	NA	CASRQTGSLDQPQHF	TGCGCCAGCAGGCAAACAGGGAGTCTTGATCAGCCCCAGCATTTT
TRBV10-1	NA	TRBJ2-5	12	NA	CASSESGETQYF	TGCGCCAGCAGTGAGAGCGGTGAGACCCAGTACTTC
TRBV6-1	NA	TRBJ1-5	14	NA	CASRTLTGSQPQHF	TGTGCCAGCAGAACACTTACAGGTAGTCAGCCCCAGCATTTT
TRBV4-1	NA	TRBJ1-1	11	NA	CASSQGAEAFF	TGCGCCAGCAGCCAAGGCGCAGAAGCTTTCTTT
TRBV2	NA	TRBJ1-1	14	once	CASSWDGQSTEAFF	TGTGCCAGCTCTTGGGATGGGCAGAGCACTGAAGCTTTCTTT
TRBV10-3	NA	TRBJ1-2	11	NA	CAISTGYGYTF	TGTGCCATCAGCACAGGGTATGGCTACACCTTC
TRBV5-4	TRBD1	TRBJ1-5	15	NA	CASSLGGQGGQPQHF	TGTGCCAGCAGCTTGGGGGGACAGGGGGGACAGCCCCAGCATTTT
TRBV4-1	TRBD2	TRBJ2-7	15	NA	CASSQSSGGQAEQYF	TGCGCCAGCAGCCAATCTAGCGGAGGCCAGGCCGAGCAGTACTTC
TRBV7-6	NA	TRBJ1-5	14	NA	CASSPLSGNQPQHF	TGTGCCAGCAGCCCCCTCTCGGGCAATCAGCCCCAGCATTTT
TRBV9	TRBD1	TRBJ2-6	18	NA	CASSGPTGDHSGANVLTF	TGTGCCAGCAGCGGTCCTACAGGGGACCACTCTGGGGCCAACGTCCTGACTTTC
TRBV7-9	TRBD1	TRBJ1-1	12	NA	CASRSGQLEAFF	TGTGCCAGCAGGTCGGGACAGCTTGAAGCTTTCTTT
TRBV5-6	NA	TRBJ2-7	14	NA	CASSLAGRINEQYF	TGTGCCAGCAGCTTGGCGGGCAGGATTAACGAGCAGTACTTC
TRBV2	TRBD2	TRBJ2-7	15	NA	CASRRGTSGAVEQYF	TGTGCCAGCAGGAGGGGGACTAGCGGGGCGGTCGAGCAGTACTTC
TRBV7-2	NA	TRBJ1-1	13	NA	CASSLQGTLEAFF	TGTGCCAGCAGCCTACAGGGTACCCTTGAAGCTTTCTTT
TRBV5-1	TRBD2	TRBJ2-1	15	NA	CASSSGGGSYNEQFF	TGCGCCAGCAGCTCTGGCGGGGGAAGCTACAATGAGCAGTTCTTC
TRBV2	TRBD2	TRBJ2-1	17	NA	CASSYPLGGGSYNEQFF	TGTGCCAGCAGTTACCCACTCGGGGGGGGCTCCTACAATGAGCAGTTCTTC
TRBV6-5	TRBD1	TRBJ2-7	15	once	CASSRGQHTPYEQYF	TGTGCCAGCAGTAGGGGACAGCATACCCCCTACGAGCAGTACTTC
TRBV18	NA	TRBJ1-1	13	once	CASSPPEASEAFF	TGTGCCAGCTCACCACCGGAAGCCTCTGAAGCTTTCTTT
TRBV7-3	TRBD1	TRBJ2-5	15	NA	CASSLGGQGQETQYF	TGTGCCAGCAGCTTAGGGGGACAGGGGCAAGAGACCCAGTACTTC
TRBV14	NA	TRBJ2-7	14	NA	CASSHVFRAYEQYF	TGTGCCAGCAGCCACGTCTTCAGAGCCTACGAGCAGTACTTC
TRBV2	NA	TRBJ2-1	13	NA	CASSVRGTDEQFF	TGTGCCAGCAGTGTTAGAGGGACGGATGAGCAGTTCTTC
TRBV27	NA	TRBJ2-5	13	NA	CASSLRPGETQYF	TGTGCCAGCAGTTTAAGGCCAGGGGAGACCCAGTACTTC
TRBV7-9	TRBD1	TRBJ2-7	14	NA	CASSLPGQGYEQYF	TGTGCCAGCAGCTTACCGGGACAGGGGTACGAGCAGTACTTC
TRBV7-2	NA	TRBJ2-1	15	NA	CASSLTRGGYNEQFF	TGTGCCAGCAGTTTAACGCGGGGAGGCTACAATGAGCAGTTCTTC
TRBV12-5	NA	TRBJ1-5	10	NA	CASGFQPQHF	TGTGCTAGTGGTTTTCAGCCCCAGCATTTT
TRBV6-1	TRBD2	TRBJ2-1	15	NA	CASSPSGGPLDEQFF	TGTGCCAGCAGCCCCAGCGGGGGCCCCTTGGATGAGCAGTTCTTC
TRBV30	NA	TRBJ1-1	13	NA	CAWSADGNTEAFF	TGTGCCTGGAGTGCCGACGGCAACACTGAAGCTTTCTTT
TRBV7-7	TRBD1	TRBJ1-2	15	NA	CASSLGQGANYGYTF	TGTGCCAGCAGCTTAGGACAGGGGGCGAACTATGGCTACACCTTC
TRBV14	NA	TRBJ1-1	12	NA	CASSLGRLEAFF	TGTGCCAGCAGCCTCGGACGTCTCGAAGCTTTCTTT
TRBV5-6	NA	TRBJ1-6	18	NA	CASSFGTTVGSYNSPLHF	TGTGCCAGCAGCTTTGGGACCACAGTCGGCTCCTATAATTCACCCCTCCACTTT
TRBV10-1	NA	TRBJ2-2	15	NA	CASSSRGSNTGELFF	TGCGCCAGCAGTAGCCGGGGATCGAACACCGGGGAGCTGTTTTTT
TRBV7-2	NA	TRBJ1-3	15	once	CASSLDISPGNTIYF	TGTGCCAGCAGCTTAGACATATCGCCTGGAAACACCATATATTTT
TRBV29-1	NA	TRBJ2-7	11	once	CSVAAAYEQYF	TGCAGCGTTGCGGCGGCATACGAGCAGTACTTC
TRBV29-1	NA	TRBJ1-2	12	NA	CSVEGRSYGYTF	TGCAGCGTTGAAGGAAGGTCTTATGGCTACACCTTC
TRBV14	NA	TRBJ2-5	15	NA	CASSRLGDRQETQYF	TGTGCCAGCAGTCGTCTGGGGGATAGACAAGAGACCCAGTACTTC